Below are 31 T cell receptor beta chains sequenced from a single sample in a study of cytomegalovirus exposure and HLA in healthy donors. The PCR was carried out with 60 Vbeta primers and 13 Jbeta primers. Measured with immunoSEQ multiplex PCR; TCRdb has only the in-frame clones, and not every one. The table includes about 150,000 clones, about three fifths detected once. The sequenced material came from PBMCs. The receptors derive from a woman between 55 and 75 years old in good health and CMV-seropositive.

V gene TRBV6-6 combines with J gene TRBJ1-1, with 8 bases lining up with TRBD1. After removal of 3 bases from V and 5 bases from J, the junction contained 5 bases not matched to a gene. The germline gives CDR1 MNHNY, CDR2 SVGAGI (reference sequence). The CDR3 totals 14 residues. The CDR3 region has the DNA TGTGCCAGCAGTTATACAGGGGGGGAGACTGAAGCTTTCTTT. This codes for CASSYTGGETEAFF.

This clone was counted a few times. The rearrangement uses TRBV28 and TRBJ2-1; 16 nucleotides align to TRBD2. The J segment lost 0 bases and the V segment lost 1 base, leaving 9 bases of the junction unmatched. CDR3 length: 21 residues. From germline, CDR1 is MDHEN and CDR2 SYDVKM. The CDR3 protein is CASSLYLGLAGGPSSYNEQFF. CDR3 coding DNA: TGTGCCAGCAGTTTATACCTGGGACTAGCGGGAGGGCCAAGCTCCTACAATGAGCAGTTCTTC.

This clone was seen a few times. The chain couples TRBV30 to TRBJ2-5, with a possible D match to TRBD2 (5 bases). The DNA matches TRBJ2-7 better at its end, which makes the J call doubtful. From germline, CDR1 is GTSNPN and CDR2 SVGIG (reference sequence). The CDR3 sequence is 16 residues long. The CDR3 sequence: CAWSVYVAGSSYEQYF. The DNA for the CDR3 is TGTGCCTGGAGTGTGTATGTGGCGGGTAGCTCCTACGAGCAGTACTTC.

This clone occurred a few times. The CDR3 nucleotides are TGTGCCAGCAGTTCAGGACTAGTATATGAGCAGTTCTTC. Translated: CASSSGLVYEQFF. The chain links TRBV28 to TRBJ2-1; 7 nucleotides match TRBD2. The germline CDR1 and CDR2 sequences are MDHEN and SYDVKM. The CDR3 extends over 13 amino acids. J was trimmed by 8 bases and V by 4 bases; bases with no gene match: 5.

In the case of this clone: The junction and the germline gene differ at one end; a read error may be behind it. The chain carries TRBV25-1 and TRBJ2-3; D is undetermined. The CDR3 is made up of 13 amino acids. The germline CDR1 and CDR2 sequences are MGHDK and SYGVNS. CDR3 amino acids: CASTEWQTDTQYF. CDR3 nucleotide sequence: TGTGCCAGCACTGAATGGCAGACAGATACGCAGTATTTT.

This chain connects TRBV10-3 to TRBJ2-2; 16 bases are a match to TRBD2. Germline-derived CDR1 and CDR2 are ENHRY and SYGVKD. V lost 2 bases to trimming and J lost 4 bases; unmatched junction nucleotides: 10. This CDR3 comprises 20 residues. The CDR3 DNA follows: TGTGCCATCAGTGAGACCTCCGGGACTAGCGGGAGGGCCCGCACCGGGGAGCTGTTTTTT. Its protein is CAISETSGTSGRARTGELFF.

The CDR3 reads CASSLSSLAEVSTDTQYF. The CDR3 region has the DNA TGTGCCAGCAGTTTATCGTCCCTAGCGGAGGTGAGCACAGATACGCAGTATTTT. J is TRBJ2-3 and V is TRBV27; 7 bases agree with TRBD2. The CDR3 is 18 amino acids. Germline CDR1 and CDR2: MNHEY and SMNVEV (reference sequence). V shed 0 bases, J shed 0 bases, and the junction held 9 bases outside the gene matches.

This clone was detected only a few times. The chain employs TRBV29-1 and TRBJ1-1; 7 bases align to TRBD1. V trimming: 7 bases; J trimming: 10 bases; junction bases outside the gene matches: 15. Germline-derived CDR1 and CDR2 are SQVTM and ANQGSEA. There are 13 residues in the CDR3. CDR3 protein: CSAQGQGGGLAFF. Here the CDR3 DNA reads TGCAGCGCCCAGGGGCAGGGGGGCGGCTTAGCTTTCTTT.

The gene calls are TRBV11-2 and TRBJ1-3, with D tentatively TRBD1 (5 bases). Trimming took 0 bases from V and 0 from J, leaving 6 bases between them. The germline CDR1 and CDR2 sequences are SGHAT and FQNNGV. This CDR3 has 15 residues. The CDR3 nucleotides read TGTGCCAGCAGCTTAGACAGGGCCTCTGGAAACACCATATATTTT. Encoded protein: CASSLDRASGNTIYF.

The genes are TRBV7-9 and TRBJ2-1; D is unresolved. CDR1 and CDR2 (germline): SEHNR, FQNEAQ (reference sequence). This CDR3 contains 14 residues. V lost 4 bases to trimming and J lost 4 bases, with 11 bases between them. The CDR3 coding sequence is TGTGCCAGCAGCTCCTCTTCGGAGTACAATGAGCAGTTCTTC. This translates into CASSSSSEYNEQFF.

This chain joins TRBV11-2 and TRBJ2-3, with D possibly TRBD1 on 5 matching bases. V lost 0 bases to trimming and J lost 10 bases, with 11 bases between them. The CDR3 is 13 amino acids. The germline CDR1 and CDR2 sequences are SGHAT and FQNNGV. CDR3 sequence reads: CASSLDLGDAQYF. Here the CDR3 DNA reads TGTGCCAGCAGCTTAGATCTAGGGGATGCGCAGTATTTT. Together with reference TRBV11-2 and TRBJ2-3, the CDR3 gives the full variable domain: EAGVAQSPRYKIIEKRQSVAFWCNPISGHATLYWYQQILGQGPKLLIQFQNNGVVDDSQLPKDRFSAERLKGVDSTLKIQPAKLEDSAVYLCASSLDLGDAQYFGPGTRLTVL.

The chain carries TRBV30 and TRBJ2-1; 9 bases are a match to TRBD2. Germline CDR1 and CDR2: GTSNPN and SVGIG (reference sequence). The CDR3 extends over 13 amino acids. J was trimmed by 3 bases and V by 4 bases; bases with no gene match: 1. The DNA for the CDR3 is TGTGCCTGGACTAGCGGGGTCTACAATGAGCAGTTCTTC. This translates into CAWTSGVYNEQFF.

This chain joins TRBV4-3 and TRBJ2-1; 11 bases are a match to TRBD2. The CDR3 spans 16 residues. J lost 3 bases, V lost 6 bases, and 7 bases had no gene match. Per germline, CDR1 LGHNA and CDR2 YSLEER. CDR3 coding DNA: TGCGCCAGCAGAGGGACTAGCGGCAACAGCTACAATGAGCAGTTCTTC. This gives the protein CASRGTSGNSYNEQFF.

Written as DNA, the CDR3 is TGTGCCAGCAGCTTTAAGGGGCCCTACAATGAGCAGTTCTTC. Residues: CASSFKGPYNEQFF. This chain connects TRBV5-6 to TRBJ2-1; a weak D match, TRBD1 (5 bases). The CDR3 is 14 residues long. V lost 2 bases to trimming and J lost 2 bases, with 8 bases between them. Per the germline V gene, CDR1 is SGHDT and CDR2 is YYEEEE.

The genes are TRBV2 and TRBJ2-5, with D unclear. Germline V CDR1 and CDR2: SNHLY, FYNNEI. Trimming shortened V by 6 bases and J by 2 bases, and 4 bases separated the two germline ends. The CDR3 spans 11 residues. The CDR3 loop reads CASSQQETQYF. Written as DNA, the CDR3 is TGTGCCAGCAGCCAACAAGAGACCCAGTACTTC.

The chain joins TRBV29-1 to TRBJ2-1, with TRBD2 matching 13 bases. The CDR3 totals 14 residues. Trimming took 6 bases from V and 7 from J; bases not matched to a gene: 6. Germline CDR1 SQVTM, CDR2 ANQGSEA. CDR3 sequence: CSVRLAGGWNEQFF. The CDR3 DNA is TGCAGCGTACGACTAGCGGGAGGCTGGAATGAGCAGTTCTTC.

V and J are TRBV2 and TRBJ2-1, with 9 positions matching TRBD1. The germline V gene has CDR1 SNHLY and CDR2 FYNNEI. The V and J ends lost 7 bases and 4 bases, in that order; junction bases with no gene match: 8. There are 15 residues in the CDR3. The CDR3 here is CASIFGTGIYNEQFF. As DNA, the CDR3 is TGTGCCAGCATCTTCGGGACAGGGATATACAATGAGCAGTTCTTC. The full variable domain, with the rest looked up from reference TRBV2 and TRBJ2-1, is EPEVTQTPSHQVTQMGQEVILRCVPISNHLYFYWYRQILGQKVEFLVSFYNNEISEKSEIFDDQFSVERPDGSNFTLKIRSTKLEDSAMYFCASIFGTGIYNEQFFGPGTRLTVL.

The chain couples TRBV5-1 to TRBJ1-1; D is perhaps TRBD1 (6 bases). Germline values: CDR1 SGHRS, CDR2 YFSETQ. V lost 4 bases and J 3 bases, leaving 16 bases between the germline ends. This CDR3 is built from 15 residues. This chain's CDR3 is CASSNPQGGDTEAFF. The CDR3 bases are TGCGCCAGCAGCAACCCACAGGGCGGAGACACTGAAGCTTTCTTT.

The V gene is TRBV2, the J gene TRBJ2-3, with TRBD2 as a possible D gene (6 bases). CDR3 length: 15 amino acids. V lost 4 bases and J 6 bases, leaving 17 bases between the germline ends. From germline, CDR1 is SNHLY and CDR2 FYNNEI. The chain's CDR3 is CASSAQGSSGDTQYF. The DNA for the CDR3 is TGTGCCAGCAGTGCCCAAGGTAGTAGCGGTGATACGCAGTATTTT.

V is TRBV11-2 and J is TRBJ2-7; 8 nucleotides align to TRBD1. Trimming removed 6 bases from V and 2 bases from J; junction bases left unmatched: 3. Per germline, CDR1 SGHAT and CDR2 FQNNGV. The CDR3 covers 13 residues. CDR3: CASRGTGPYEQYF. DNA of the CDR3: TGTGCCAGCAGAGGGACAGGCCCCTACGAGCAGTACTTC.

V usage is TRBV4-1 and J usage is TRBJ1-5; the D gene is possibly TRBD1 (5 bases). This CDR3 is 15 amino acids long. Trimming shortened V by 6 bases and J by 1 base, and 13 bases separated the two germline ends. CDR1 and CDR2 (germline): MGHRA, YSYEKL. Here the CDR3 DNA reads TGCGCCAGCAGTCCCTTCGGGGGAAGCAATCAGCCCCAGCATTTT. Its translation is CASSPFGGSNQPQHF.

V usage is TRBV7-9 and J usage is TRBJ2-1; TRBD1 matches 9 bases. CDR1 and CDR2 (germline): SEHNR, FQNEAQ (reference sequence). V trimming: 1 base; J trimming: 7 bases; junction bases outside the gene matches: 2. The length of the CDR3 is 14 residues. The CDR3 bases are TGTGCCAGCAGCTTAGATGGGACAGGGAATGAGCAGTTCTTC. Translation gives CASSLDGTGNEQFF.

This clone turned up a few times. The chain couples TRBV30 to TRBJ1-5; a possible D gene is TRBD1 (5 bases). Germline CDR1 reads GTSNPN; CDR2 reads SVGIG (reference sequence). This CDR3 is 16 amino acids long. V lost 0 bases and J lost 5, with 17 bases in between. The CDR3 nucleotides are TGTGCCTGGAGTGTGTCGGGGCAGGGAGGCGATCAGCCCCAGCATTTT. It codes for CAWSVSGQGGDQPQHF.

This clone was observed a handful of times. The chain carries TRBV28 and TRBJ2-1, with a tentative D call TRBD1 (6 bases). This CDR3 contains 12 residues. Germline CDR1 is MDHEN and CDR2 is SYDVKM. V lost 10 bases and J lost 5, with 12 bases in between. The CDR3 sequence is CATGEGDNEQFF. CDR3 nucleotide sequence: TGTGCCACGGGCGAGGGGGACAATGAGCAGTTCTTC. Based on the CDR3 plus reference TRBV28 and TRBJ2-1, the full variable domain is DVKVTQSSRYLVKRTGEKVFLECVQDMDHENMFWYRQDPGLGLRLIYFSYDVKMKEKGDIPEGYSVSREKKERFSLILESASTNQTSMYLCATGEGDNEQFFGPGTRLTVL.

The rearrangement links TRBV9 to TRBJ2-5; 8 bases fit TRBD1. The CDR3 is 15 residues long. The germline CDR1 and CDR2 sequences are SGDLS and YYNGEE. V shed 4 bases, J shed 2 bases, and the junction held 7 bases outside the gene matches. In DNA, the CDR3 is TGTGCCAGCAGCCCCTGGGGACAGGAGCAAGAGACCCAGTACTTC. The encoded protein is CASSPWGQEQETQYF.

This chain uses TRBV7-8 with TRBJ1-4; 10 bases are shared with TRBD1. Germline V gene data show CDR1 as SGHVS and CDR2 as FQNEAQ. This CDR3 comprises 14 residues. Germline trimming cut 5 bases from V and 8 bases from J; bases unmatched to any gene: 5. The CDR3 sequence: CASSHGTGEEKLFF. The CDR3 DNA sequence: TGTGCCAGCAGCCACGGGACAGGGGAGGAAAAACTGTTTTTT.

The sample holds one count of this clone. The chain is built from TRBV9 and TRBJ2-1; TRBD1 might be the D (5 bases). Deletions cut 2 bases from V and 0 bases from J, with 6 bases between. There are 14 residues in the CDR3. CDR1 SGDLS and CDR2 YYNGEE come from the germline V gene. The DNA of the CDR3 is TGTGCCAGCAGCGTCCAGGGCTCCTACAATGAGCAGTTCTTC. Its translation is CASSVQGSYNEQFF.

This clone was picked up a small number of times. The rearrangement uses TRBV27 and TRBJ2-5; maybe TRBD2 (6 bases). Germline assignment: CDR1 MNHEY and CDR2 SMNVEV (reference sequence). The V end was cut by 4 bases, the J end by 1 base, with 19 bases between. This CDR3 contains 17 residues. The CDR3: CASSYWAGRGSQETQYF. Written as DNA, the CDR3 is TGTGCCAGCAGTTACTGGGCGGGGCGGGGTAGCCAAGAGACCCAGTACTTC.

This chain connects TRBV2 to TRBJ2-5; TRBD2 matches at 9 bases. This CDR3 comprises 15 residues. With 1 base clipped from V and 5 bases from J, the junction kept 5 bases outside the gene matches. The germline CDR1 and CDR2 sequences are SNHLY and FYNNEI. CDR3 sequence (DNA): TGTGCCAGCAGTGAAGTAGCGGGAGTGGCGGAGACCCAGTACTTC. Translating it yields CASSEVAGVAETQYF.

The chain carries TRBV6-5 and TRBJ2-1; 13 bases line up with TRBD2. In germline, CDR1 is MNHEY, CDR2 SVGAGI. The CDR3 totals 15 residues. With V trimmed by 6 bases and J by 7 bases, 6 bases remained unmatched. CDR3 nucleotides: TGTGCCAGCAGATCCGGGACTAGCGGGATAAATGAGCAGTTCTTC. Its translation: CASRSGTSGINEQFF.

This clone has only a few counts. V is TRBV7-9 and J is TRBJ1-5; D may be TRBD1 (6 bases). The CDR3 extends over 16 amino acids. V lost 0 bases, J lost 2 bases, and 11 bases lay in between. CDR1 is SEHNR and CDR2 is FQNEAQ in the germline V gene (reference sequence). As DNA, the CDR3 is TGTGCCAGCAGCTTAGCAGGCAACAGGGGCAATCAGCCCCAGCATTTT. Protein product: CASSLAGNRGNQPQHF.